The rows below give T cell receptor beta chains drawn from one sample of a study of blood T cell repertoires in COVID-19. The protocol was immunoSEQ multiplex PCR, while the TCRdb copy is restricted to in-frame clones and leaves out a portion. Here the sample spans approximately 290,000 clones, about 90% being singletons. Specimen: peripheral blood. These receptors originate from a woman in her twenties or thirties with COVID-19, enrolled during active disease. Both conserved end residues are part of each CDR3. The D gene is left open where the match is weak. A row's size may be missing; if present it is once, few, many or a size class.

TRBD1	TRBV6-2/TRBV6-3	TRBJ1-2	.	CASSSGGGYGYTF	TGTGCCAGCAGTTCAGGGGGCGGGTATGGCTACACCTTC
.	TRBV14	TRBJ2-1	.	CASSHHPAYNEQFF	TGTGCCAGCAGCCATCACCCAGCCTACAATGAGCAGTTCTTC
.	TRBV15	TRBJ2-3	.	CATSREVGTVADTQYF	TGTGCCACCAGCAGAGAGGTCGGCACAGTGGCAGATACGCAGTATTTT
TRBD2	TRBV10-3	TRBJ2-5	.	CAIRHGTSGGGGKTQYF	TGTGCCATCAGACACGGGACTAGCGGGGGAGGGGGAAAGACCCAGTACTTC
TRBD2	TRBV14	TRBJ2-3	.	CASSQAPLSGGGTDTQYF	TGTGCCAGCAGCCAAGCCCCGCTGAGCGGGGGGGGAACAGATACGCAGTATTTT
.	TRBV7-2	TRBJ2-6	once	CASSFSSGANVLTF	TGTGCCAGCAGCTTCTCTTCCGGGGCCAACGTCCTGACTTTC
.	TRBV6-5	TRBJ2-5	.	CASRVGWETQYF	TGTGCCAGCAGAGTCGGTTGGGAGACCCAGTACTTC
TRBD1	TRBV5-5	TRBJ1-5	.	CASSPTGTGVFNQPQHF	TGTGCCAGCAGCCCTACCGGGACAGGGGTCTTCAATCAGCCCCAGCATTTT
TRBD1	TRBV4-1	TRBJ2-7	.	CASSQDPGQGDHEQYF	TGCGCCAGCAGCCAAGATCCCGGACAGGGGGACCACGAGCAGTACTTC
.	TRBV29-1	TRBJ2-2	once	CSLLGQQGNTGELFF	TGCAGCCTTCTCGGGCAGCAGGGGAACACCGGGGAGCTGTTTTTT
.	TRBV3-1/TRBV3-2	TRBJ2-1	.	CASSPDIYNEQFF	TGTGCCAGCAGCCCGGACATATACAATGAGCAGTTCTTC
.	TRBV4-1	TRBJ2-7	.	CASSQVPGTHVEQYF	TGCGCCAGCAGCCAAGTCCCGGGAACGCACGTCGAGCAGTACTTC
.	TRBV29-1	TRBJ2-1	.	CSADAARQFF	TGCAGTGCCGACGCGGCAAGGCAGTTCTTC
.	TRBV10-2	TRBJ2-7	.	CASKGQAKHSYEQYF	TGCGCCAGCAAGGGGCAGGCAAAACACTCCTACGAGCAGTACTTC
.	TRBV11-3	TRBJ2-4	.	CASIAGVIVILAKNIQYF	TGTGCCAGCATAGCAGGGGTTATCGTAATACTAGCCAAAAACATTCAGTACTTC
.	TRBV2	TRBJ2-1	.	CASSSRGGNEQFF	TGTGCCAGCAGTAGTCGGGGTGGCAATGAGCAGTTCTTC
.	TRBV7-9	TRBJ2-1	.	CASSSQGLDNEQFF	TGTGCCAGCAGCTCACAGGGATTGGACAATGAGCAGTTCTTC
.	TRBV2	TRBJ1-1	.	CASSVVSGRGSRNTEAFF	TGTGCCAGCAGTGTAGTCTCAGGGAGGGGGTCACGGAACACTGAAGCTTTCTTT
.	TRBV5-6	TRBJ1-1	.	CASSFWAGPEAFF	TGTGCCAGCAGCTTTTGGGCAGGTCCTGAAGCTTTCTTT
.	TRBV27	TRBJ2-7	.	CASSPSPGSYEQYF	TGTGCCAGCAGTCCTTCTCCCGGTTCCTACGAGCAGTACTTC